This entry features one T cell receptor beta chain sequence. Per germline, CDR1 LGHNT and CDR2 FRNRAP. V lost 6 bases and J lost 4, with 10 bases in between. This CDR3 contains 12 residues. The data belong to a study of blood T cell repertoires in COVID-19. Overall study: Sample material is recorded as cDNA or gDNA derived from T cells, B-cell-depleted T cells, or PBMCs.

Here immunoSEQ multiplex PCR was the method, and the copy in TCRdb shows in-frame clones only, minus some. The sample records 150,000 to 200,000 clones, roughly 80% being singletons. The TCR originated in a man aged 60 to 75 with acute or convalescent COVID-19. This chain connects TRBV12-5 to TRBJ2-7, with D perhaps matching TRBD1 (5 bases). Sequenced: peripheral blood. In DNA form, the CDR3 reads TGTGCTAGTGGCCGACAGAGGTACGAGCAGTACTTC. Encoded protein: CASGRQRYEQYF.